The TCR beta chain described here comes from a study of CD8 T cells in ankylosing spondylitis. About this clonotype itself: Its specificity is not known.

Each TCR beta library was made by quantitative 5'-RACE that incorporated molecular barcodes. TCRdb re-analysed the 5' RACE reads in MiXCR, keeping a single row per CDR3 protein. Here the sample spans tens of thousands of distinct CDR3 sequences, about 9% being singletons. Study results and limitations: CD8+ disease-linked clones were present at relatively low frequencies in blood. Previous work reported some of these motif variants in the synovial fluid and blood of reactive arthritis. Reported data indicate significant enrichment of disease-linked clones within matched ankylosing spondylitis synovial fluid. Ankylosing spondylitis blood appeared to be characterized by a TCR beta motif of eight highly homologous variants.

CDR1 and CDR2 (germline): MDHEN, SYDVKM. There are 15 residues in the CDR3. The V gene lost 3 bases and the J gene lost 5 bases, with 17 bases spanning the gap. The receptor was isolated from a male donor with ankylosing spondylitis. Sequenced material: blood, either unsorted or a sorted T cell fraction (not recorded which). The J gene is TRBJ2-7, the V gene TRBV28; no definite D call. This CDR3 is CASSFLGSIGDEQYF. CDR3 nucleotide sequence: TGTGCCAGCAGTTTTTTGGGCAGTATTGGGGACGAGCAGTACTTC.